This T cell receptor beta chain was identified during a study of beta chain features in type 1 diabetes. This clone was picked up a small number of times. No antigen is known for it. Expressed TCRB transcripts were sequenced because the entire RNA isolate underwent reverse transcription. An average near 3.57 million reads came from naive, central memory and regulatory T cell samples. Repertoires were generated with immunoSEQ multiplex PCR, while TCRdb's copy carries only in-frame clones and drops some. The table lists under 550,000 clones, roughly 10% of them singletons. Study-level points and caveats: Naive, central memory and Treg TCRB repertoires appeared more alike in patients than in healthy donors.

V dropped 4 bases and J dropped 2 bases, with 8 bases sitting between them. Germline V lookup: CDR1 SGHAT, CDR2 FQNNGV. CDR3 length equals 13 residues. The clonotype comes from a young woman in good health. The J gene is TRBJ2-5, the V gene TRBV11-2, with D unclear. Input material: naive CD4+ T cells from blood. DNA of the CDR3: TGTGCCAGCAGCTGGGGTCTGCAAGAGACCCAGTACTTC. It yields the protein CASSWGLQETQYF.